Sequencing of this T cell receptor beta chain was carried out in a study of CD8 T cells in Susac syndrome. V dropped 10 bases and J dropped 1 base, with 15 bases sitting between them. Germline CDR1 and CDR2: SGHDT and YYEEEE. The CDR3 has 13 residues. RNA, at roughly 0.45 to 1 ug, was reverse transcribed with random hexamers. Using its own MiXCR run on the immunoSEQ multiplex PCR reads, TCRdb lists one record per CDR3 protein. The repertoire holds some 260,000 distinct CDR3 sequences, with roughly 85% as singletons. The specimen sequenced was CD8+ T cells from PBMCs. The clonotype was recovered from a human donor with multiple sclerosis. V gene TRBV5-6 combines with J gene TRBJ2-7; D might be TRBD2 (6 bases). CDR3 DNA: TGTGCCTCAGGGAGGCAGGGATCCTACGAGCAGTACTTC. As protein: CASGRQGSYEQYF.